These 6 T cell receptor beta chains came from one sample sequenced in a study of CD8+ T cells in alopecia areata. Treatment described: oral pan-JAK inhibitor, 5-10 mg twice daily. Extracted RNA was reverse transcribed into cDNA, the sequencing template. Repertoires were generated with immunoSEQ multiplex PCR, while TCRdb's copy carries only in-frame clones and drops some. Of some 88,000 clones listed, 44% were seen once; the top ten hold roughly 18%. Here the sequenced sample was CD8+ T cells sorted from blood, taken at week 24, from a patient treated with tofacitinib. The receptors derive from a human donor with alopecia areata.

V usage is TRBV5-6 and J usage is TRBJ1-4; D not certain. Germline V CDR1 and CDR2: SGHDT, YYEEEE. Trimming stripped 5 bases from V and 0 bases from J, with 8 bases between. This CDR3 has 14 amino acids. This CDR3 reads CASRVAATNEKLFF. CDR3 nucleotides: TGTGCCAGCAGGGTAGCTGCAACTAATGAAAAACTGTTTTTT.

This clone was detected only a few times. The gene calls are TRBV7-2 and TRBJ2-3, with 8 nucleotides matching TRBD2. Trimming took 5 bases from V and 3 from J; bases not matched to a gene: 10. The CDR3 has 16 residues. In germline, CDR1 is SGHTA, CDR2 FQGNSA. CDR3 residues: CASSPPSGRGTDTQYF. Here the CDR3 DNA reads TGTGCCAGCAGCCCGCCGAGCGGGAGAGGGACAGATACGCAGTATTTT.

This chain joins TRBV29-1 and TRBJ1-2, with 9 bases lining up with TRBD1. The V gene end was trimmed by 4 bases and the J gene end by 3 bases; junction bases not matched to a gene: 3. This CDR3 contains 13 residues. Germline V lookup: CDR1 SQVTM, CDR2 ANQGSEA. The CDR3 DNA sequence: TGCAGCGTTGTGGGACAGGGAGACTATGGCTACACCTTC. Its translation: CSVVGQGDYGYTF.

The chain carries TRBV7-2 and TRBJ2-3, with no clear D. The CDR3 contains 13 residues. With 5 bases removed from V and 2 bases from J, the gap between germline ends came to 8 bases. Germline values: CDR1 SGHTA, CDR2 FQGNSA. CDR3 sequence: CASSEANTDTQYF. For the CDR3, the DNA is TGTGCCAGCAGCGAAGCCAACACAGATACGCAGTATTTT.

Comment on this clone: At one boundary the junction diverges from the germline segment, which might be a read error. The chain recombines TRBV7-2 with TRBJ2-7; the match to TRBD2 covers 9 bases. Germline loops: CDR1 SGHTA, CDR2 FQGNSA. CDR3 length equals 15 residues. The CDR3 nucleotides are TGTGCCAGCACCCTACGCGCGGGAGGGGGCTACGAGCGGTACTTC. Translation: CASTLRAGGGYERYF.

The J gene is TRBJ2-7, the V gene TRBV27; D possibly uses TRBD1 or TRBD2 (5 bases each). This CDR3 comprises 15 residues. V lost 6 bases and J lost 6, with 21 bases in between. The germline gives CDR1 MNHEY, CDR2 SMNVEV (reference sequence). This CDR3 is CASRLPRGQWGEQYF. For the CDR3, the DNA is TGTGCCAGCAGACTACCCCGGGGCCAGTGGGGCGAGCAGTACTTC.